Each of the 20 T cell receptor beta chains below was sequenced from the same sample in a study of PD-1 blockade in classical Hodgkin lymphoma. This table comes from immunoSEQ multiplex PCR, and its TCRdb copy is limited to in-frame clones, with some not included. This sample has over 15,000 clones, with under 90% found just once. The time point is: cycle 4 day 1 (C4D1), after 5 to 7 weeks of nivolumab. Each patient relapsed following autologous stem cell transplantation, and prior brentuximab vedotin exposure differed. Material: peripheral blood mononuclear cells (PBMCs), obtained before the fourth cycle of nivolumab. Source of these receptors: a human donor with classical Hodgkin lymphoma.

The chain combines TRBV7-8 with TRBJ2-7; a weak D match, TRBD2 (6 bases). The CDR3 runs to 14 residues. Per germline, CDR1 SGHVS and CDR2 FQNEAQ. Trimming left V 1 base short and J 4 bases short, with 11 bases between. The CDR3 loop reads CASSLEAGLYEQYF. The CDR3, as DNA: TGTGCCAGCAGCTTAGAGGCCGGACTATACGAGCAGTACTTC.

This clone has only one observation. The chain combines TRBV5-1 with TRBJ1-2; D gene unclear. V shed 1 base and J shed 4 bases, with 11 bases lying between them. The germline gives CDR1 SGHRS, CDR2 YFSETQ. The CDR3 extends over 14 amino acids. CDR3 sequence reads: CASSLPGASYGYTF. The CDR3 coding sequence is TGCGCCAGCAGCTTGCCGGGTGCGTCCTATGGCTACACCTTC.

J is TRBJ2-3 and V is TRBV7-8; 7 bases match TRBD1. CDR1 is SGHVS and CDR2 is FQNEAQ in the germline V gene. The V segment lost 5 bases and the J segment 4 bases; nucleotides outside the gene matches: 9. CDR3 length: 15 residues. The CDR3 here is CASSLGQVLSDTQYF. The CDR3 DNA reads as TGTGCCAGCAGCCTCGGACAGGTCCTTTCAGATACGCAGTATTTT.

The rearrangement links TRBV18 to TRBJ1-2; no reliable D call. Germline CDR1 KGHSH, CDR2 LQKENI. This CDR3 has 13 residues. V was pared by 2 bases and J by 8 bases, with 12 bases between. The CDR3 spells CASSPSPGRGYTF. The CDR3 DNA sequence: TGTGCCAGCTCACCAAGTCCAGGACGGGGCTACACCTTC.

The chain uses TRBV6-6 and TRBJ1-6; D is uncertain. CDR3 length: 14 residues. CDR1 is MNHNY and CDR2 is SVGAGI in the germline V gene (reference sequence). The CDR3 is CAGGPNSYNSPLHF. The CDR3 DNA follows: TGTGCGGGCGGGCCGAACTCCTATAATTCACCCCTCCACTTT.

The V gene is TRBV19, the J gene TRBJ1-4; D unclear. Per the germline V gene, CDR1 is LNHDA and CDR2 is SQIVND (reference sequence). This CDR3 is built from 14 residues. Trimming took 2 bases from V and 7 from J, leaving 11 bases between them. Written as DNA, the CDR3 is TGTGCCAGTAGTATAATGGGGAGCGGTGAAAAACTGTTTTTT. Its protein product is CASSIMGSGEKLFF.

The chain has TRBV6-6 and TRBJ2-7, with a possible D match to TRBD1 (6 bases). The CDR3 has 15 amino acids. Trimming cost V 2 bases and J 3 bases, with 14 bases left between them. Germline lookup yields CDR1 MNHNY and CDR2 SVGAGI (reference sequence). The CDR3 protein is CASSYGAGAGYEQYF. Written as DNA, the CDR3 is TGTGCCAGCAGTTACGGGGCAGGGGCTGGCTACGAGCAGTACTTC.

CDR3 coding DNA: TGCGCCAGCAGCCCGATGGGACAGGGCTTCTACGAGCAGTACTTC. Its translation: CASSPMGQGFYEQYF. The rearrangement joins TRBV5-1 to TRBJ2-7; the match to TRBD1 covers 9 bases. This CDR3 is 15 amino acids long. V gave up 4 bases and J gave up 3 bases; unmatched junction bases: 8. Germline V gives CDR1 SGHRS, CDR2 YFSETQ. The variable domain in full, completed from reference TRBV5-1 and TRBJ2-7, reads KAGVTQTPRYLIKTRGQQVTLSCSPISGHRSVSWYQQTPGQGLQFLFEYFSETQRNKGNFPGRFSGRQFSNSRSEMNVSTLELGDSALYLCASSPMGQGFYEQYFGPGTRLTVT.

The chain combines TRBV2 with TRBJ2-3; 9 bases map to TRBD2. The J segment lost 0 bases and the V segment lost 7 bases, leaving 8 bases of the junction unmatched. CDR3 size: 16 residues. Germline assignment: CDR1 SNHLY and CDR2 FYNNEI. CDR3 in amino acids: CASTEGLAGSTDTQYF. The DNA of the CDR3 is TGTGCCAGCACCGAGGGGCTAGCGGGGAGCACAGATACGCAGTATTTT.

The rearrangement joins TRBV5-1 to TRBJ2-5; D is possibly TRBD1 (6 bases). Per the germline V gene, CDR1 is SGHRS and CDR2 is YFSETQ. The CDR3 spans 14 residues. V was clipped by 5 bases and J by 5 bases, with 16 bases between them. The CDR3 loop is CASRQGTSQETQYF. The CDR3, as DNA: TGCGCCAGCAGACAGGGAACCTCTCAGGAGACCCAGTACTTC.

Concerning this clone itself: Other nucleotide sequences in the sample specify the same CDR3. This chain links TRBV7-9 with TRBJ1-1; tentatively, D is TRBD1 (6 bases). Germline V gene lookup returns CDR1 SEHNR and CDR2 FQNEAQ (reference sequence). This CDR3 has 15 residues. V dropped 1 base and J dropped 1 base, with 10 bases sitting between them. CDR3 protein: CASSLGDIRNTEAFF. The DNA of the CDR3 is TGTGCCAGCAGCTTAGGGGACATTCGGAACACTGAAGCTTTCTTT.

The chain combines TRBV7-9 with TRBJ2-7, with D perhaps TRBD1 (7 bases). Per germline, CDR1 SEHNR and CDR2 FQNEAQ (reference sequence). The CDR3 has 14 amino acids. The ends were cut back, 3 bases at V and 5 bases at J, with 14 bases in the middle. CDR3 loop: CASSFGAGGNEQYF. The CDR3 DNA follows: TGTGCCAGCAGCTTTGGCGCAGGGGGGAACGAGCAGTACTTC.

The chain recombines TRBV5-1 with TRBJ2-5, with 9 positions matching TRBD2. From germline, CDR1 is SGHRS and CDR2 YFSETQ. This CDR3 has 16 amino acids. The junction had 5 bases not matched to a gene; V was cut back by 0 bases and J by 2 bases. The CDR3 loop reads CASSLVGSGGQETQYF. CDR3 DNA: TGCGCCAGCAGCTTGGTCGGTAGCGGGGGACAAGAGACCCAGTACTTC.

This clone was counted once. The chain recombines TRBV6-5 with TRBJ1-1, with 7 bases aligning to TRBD1. The CDR3 is made up of 15 amino acids. V lost 6 bases, J lost 4 bases, and 11 bases stayed unmatched. Germline CDR1 is MNHEY and CDR2 is SVGAGI. The CDR3 nucleotides are TGTGCCAGCAGGAACCGCCGACAGGGTGTCACTGAAGCTTTCTTT. This sequence encodes CASRNRRQGVTEAFF.

This chain connects TRBV27 to TRBJ2-7; D unresolved. The V end lost 8 bases, the J end lost 7 bases, and 15 bases lay between the germline ends. The CDR3 is 12 amino acids. Germline lookup yields CDR1 MNHEY and CDR2 SMNVEV (reference sequence). This CDR3 is CASPYGTREQYF. The CDR3 DNA reads as TGTGCCAGCCCATACGGTACGAGGGAGCAGTACTTC.

This clone has only one observation. The CDR3 nucleotides read TGTGCCAGCAGACAATGGCCCCATGAGCAGTTCTTC. Its protein is CASRQWPHEQFF. The rearrangement links TRBV6-5 to TRBJ2-1; no reliable D call. V lost 6 bases and J lost 8, with 11 bases in between. Per germline, CDR1 MNHEY and CDR2 SVGAGI. This CDR3 contains 12 residues.

As for this clone: This sample includes further DNA sequences coding for the same CDR3. The V and J genes are TRBV5-1 and TRBJ2-5; the match to TRBD2 covers 7 bases. The germline CDR1 and CDR2 sequences are SGHRS and YFSETQ. The V gene end was trimmed by 0 bases and the J gene end by 2 bases; junction bases not matched to a gene: 1. The CDR3 has 14 amino acids. CDR3 in DNA: TGCGCCAGCAGCTTGGGGGGAGGGCAAGAGACCCAGTACTTC. Translating it yields CASSLGGGQETQYF. The full variable domain, with the rest looked up from reference TRBV5-1 and TRBJ2-5, is KAGVTQTPRYLIKTRGQQVTLSCSPISGHRSVSWYQQTPGQGLQFLFEYFSETQRNKGNFPGRFSGRQFSNSRSEMNVSTLELGDSALYLCASSLGGGQETQYFGPGTRLLVL.

The CDR3 loop reads CASSIVTGNYGYTF. In DNA form, the CDR3 reads TGTGCCAGTAGTATAGTAACTGGGAACTATGGCTACACCTTC. This chain joins TRBV19 and TRBJ1-2; D is unresolved. Germline V gene lookup returns CDR1 LNHDA and CDR2 SQIVND (reference sequence). The CDR3 runs to 14 residues. Trimming stripped 1 base from V and 2 bases from J, with 8 bases between.

Comment on this clone: The same CDR3 is also encoded by other DNA sequences in this sample. The chain carries TRBV5-1 and TRBJ1-4, with no clear D. V dropped 2 bases and J dropped 0 bases, with 5 bases sitting between them. The CDR3 is 14 amino acids. Looked up from germline, CDR1 is SGHRS and CDR2 is YFSETQ. The CDR3 spells CASSLDATNEKLFF. Written as DNA, the CDR3 is TGCGCCAGCAGCTTAGATGCAACTAATGAAAAACTGTTTTTT.

Turning to this clone: An end of the junction differs from the germline gene, which may be a read error. The gene calls are TRBV29-1 and TRBJ2-1, with D perhaps matching TRBD1 (5 bases). Germline loops: CDR1 SQVTM, CDR2 ANQGSEA. The CDR3 runs to 16 residues. The CDR3 bases are TGCAGCGTTGAAGAACGGGTCTCCGGGCAGGGCAATGGGCAGTTCTTC. Translated: CSVEERVSGQGNGQFF.